This T cell receptor beta chain was sequenced for a study of human T cells and chemical hapten exposure. Study-level background: Donors were sensitized with 2% DPC on the upper inner arm. Weekly scalp doses of diphenylcyclopropenone were given to patients during the roughly 25-week study. Study-wide findings and caveats: Once DPC sensitization occurred, TCRs above 1 in 1000 frequency showed no change. Versus controls, significantly more large CDR3 similarity clusters arose from expanded TCRs.

In the case of this clonotype: Its antigen is undetermined.

One entry per CDR3 protein results from TCRdb running MiXCR on the RACE reads. The sample consists of roughly 52,000 distinct CDR3 sequences, about 10% of them appearing once. Trimming pared 2 bases from V and 5 bases from J, leaving 13 bases between. Germline CDR1 reads LGHDT; CDR2 reads YNNKEL (reference sequence). The CDR3 is made up of 14 amino acids. Indicated time point: patch test 2, 6 weeks after DPC sensitization. Regarding treatment: therapeutic diphenylcyclopropenone sensitization with weekly scalp DPC. The source of this sequence is a woman in her 50s with alopecia areata. Some clones in this sample may be carry-over from other donors' samples. This material consisted of whole blood, taken in connection with sensitization to the hapten diphenylcyclopropenone (DPC). The chain couples TRBV3-1 to TRBJ2-7; tentative D call: TRBD2 (5 bases). The CDR3 here is CASSQKGAADEQYF. The CDR3, as DNA: TGTGCCAGCAGCCAAAAGGGAGCTGCCGACGAGCAGTACTTC.